This TCR beta chain emerged from a study of Ad26.COV2.S vaccination and SARS-CoV-2 variants. Trimming left V 0 bases short and J 6 bases short, with 5 bases between. Germline CDR1 and CDR2: KGHDR and SFDVKD. This CDR3 has 13 residues. Generated by immunoSEQ multiplex PCR, the TCRdb table keeps only in-frame clones and is missing some. Among 350,000 to 450,000 clones listed, roughly 90% were seen once. The treatment is: over 15 received Ad26.COV2.S at low or high dose, single or two shots; 5 received placebo; per-sample allocation not given. The study sampled participants on day 63 after the first vaccine or placebo injection. An adult donor aged 18-55 years was enrolled in Boston. Study findings and constraints: Reportedly, spike-specific CD8+ and CD4+ T cell responses achieved substantial breadth once vaccination had taken place. Assessments of TCR breadth and depth may have underestimated the total T cell responses. Participants given vaccine showed non-spike TCR breadth similar to that of placebo recipients.

On this clone itself: Its antigen remains unidentified.

The rearrangement uses TRBV24-1 and TRBJ2-1; D unresolved. This specimen consisted of peripheral blood, obtained in a trial of Ad26.COV2.S vaccine versus placebo. The TCR was taken from a person between 18 and 59 years old who received the Ad26.COV2.S COVID-19 vaccine or a placebo. The CDR3 loop is CATSDLTGNEQFF. The CDR3 DNA reads as TGTGCCACCAGTGATTTGACGGGCAATGAGCAGTTCTTC.